This T cell receptor beta chain was captured in a study of shared clonotypes between healthy human individuals. Study results and caveats: Owing to a small donor count, the genetic and exposure-history diversity represented was limited.

CDR3 length: 12 residues. Germline CDR1 is MDHEN and CDR2 is SYDVKM. V was clipped by 7 bases and J by 2 bases, with 6 bases between them. Some clones are missing from TCRdb's copy, which holds only in-frame ones; the method was immunoSEQ multiplex PCR. Of approximately 2,000,000 clones listed, 85% to 95% are singletons. This clone was seen a single time. What it binds is unknown. The sequence was collected from a man between 18 and 29 years old in good health. Some clones in this sample may be carry-over from other donors' samples. The genes are TRBV28 and TRBJ1-5; D gene ambiguous. Sequencing was done on a sample of naive CD4+ T cells from PBMCs. Subset noted: CD45RA+ positively selected. The CDR3 nucleotides read TGTGCCAGCAAGAGTGGCAATCAGCCCCAGCATTTT. The encoded protein is CASKSGNQPQHF.